The 2 T cell receptor beta chains in this list originate from one sample, sequenced in a study of shared clonotypes between healthy human individuals. Naive CD8 cells lacked CD45RO and underwent positive selection for CCR7, leaving out terminally differentiated effector memory CD45RA+ cells. TCRdb keeps only in-frame clones here, not all; method: immunoSEQ multiplex PCR. This table has roughly 1,800,000 clones, over 85% appearing once. Sample: naive CD8+ T cells sorted from blood. The receptors here all came from a man between 18 and 35 years old in good health.

The sample holds a few counts of this clone. This chain joins TRBV5-6 and TRBJ1-2; no firm D call. V shed 0 bases and J shed 5 bases, with 5 bases lying between them. CDR1 SGHDT and CDR2 YYEEEE come from the germline V gene. The CDR3 runs 12 residues. The DNA for the CDR3 is TGTGCCAGCAGCTTGGCCCCATATGGCTACACCTTC. It translates to CASSLAPYGYTF.

The rearrangement links TRBV6-5 to TRBJ2-5, with D uncertain. The germline V gene encodes CDR1 MNHEY and CDR2 SVGAGI. The CDR3 runs to 15 residues. Trimming removed 6 bases from V and 5 bases from J, with 19 bases in between. In DNA form, the CDR3 reads TGTGCCAGCAGCCTTACTGGGGTTGAGGTTGAGACCCAGTACTTC. This encodes CASSLTGVEVETQYF.